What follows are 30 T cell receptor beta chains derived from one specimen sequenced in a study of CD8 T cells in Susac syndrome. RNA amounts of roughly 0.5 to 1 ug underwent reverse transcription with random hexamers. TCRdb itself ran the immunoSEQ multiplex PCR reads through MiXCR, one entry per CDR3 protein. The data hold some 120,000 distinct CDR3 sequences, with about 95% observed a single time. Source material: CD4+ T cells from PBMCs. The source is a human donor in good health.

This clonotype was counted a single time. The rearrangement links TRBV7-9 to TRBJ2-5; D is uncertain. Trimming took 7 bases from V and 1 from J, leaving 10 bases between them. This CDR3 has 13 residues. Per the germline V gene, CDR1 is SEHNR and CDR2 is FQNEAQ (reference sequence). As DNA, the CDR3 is TGTGCCAGCAACCAGGCGCCCCAAGAGACCCAGTACTTC. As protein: CASNQAPQETQYF.

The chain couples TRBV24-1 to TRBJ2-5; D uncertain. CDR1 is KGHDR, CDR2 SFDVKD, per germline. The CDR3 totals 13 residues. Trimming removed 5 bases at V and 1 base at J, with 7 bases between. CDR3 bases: TGTGCCACCAGTGGGAATTTCCAAGAGACCCAGTACTTC. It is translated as CATSGNFQETQYF.

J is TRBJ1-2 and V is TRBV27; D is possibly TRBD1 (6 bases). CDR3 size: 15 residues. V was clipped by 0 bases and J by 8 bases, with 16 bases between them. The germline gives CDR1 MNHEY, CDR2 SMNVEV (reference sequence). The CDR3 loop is CASSLSYLGALGYTF. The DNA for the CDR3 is TGTGCCAGCAGTTTATCGTATCTGGGGGCGCTGGGCTACACCTTC.

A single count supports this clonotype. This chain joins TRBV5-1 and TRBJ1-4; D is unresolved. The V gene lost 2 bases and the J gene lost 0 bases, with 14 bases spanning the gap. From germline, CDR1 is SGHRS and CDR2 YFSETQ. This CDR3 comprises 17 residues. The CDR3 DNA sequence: TGCGCCAGCAGCTTACTTCCCGATCCAGCAACTAATGAAAAACTGTTTTTT. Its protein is CASSLLPDPATNEKLFF.

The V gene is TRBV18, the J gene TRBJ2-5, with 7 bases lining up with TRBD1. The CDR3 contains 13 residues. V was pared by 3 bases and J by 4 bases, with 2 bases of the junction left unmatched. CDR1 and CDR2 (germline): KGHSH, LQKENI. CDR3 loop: CASSPTGSETQYF. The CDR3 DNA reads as TGTGCCAGCTCACCGACAGGGTCAGAGACCCAGTACTTC.

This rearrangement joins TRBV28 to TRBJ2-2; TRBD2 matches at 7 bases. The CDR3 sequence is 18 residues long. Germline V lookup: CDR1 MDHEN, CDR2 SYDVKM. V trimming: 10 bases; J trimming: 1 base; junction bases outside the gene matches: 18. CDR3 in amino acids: CATLGGASGLWNTGELFF. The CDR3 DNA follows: TGTGCCACTTTGGGAGGAGCTAGCGGATTATGGAACACCGGGGAGCTGTTTTTT.

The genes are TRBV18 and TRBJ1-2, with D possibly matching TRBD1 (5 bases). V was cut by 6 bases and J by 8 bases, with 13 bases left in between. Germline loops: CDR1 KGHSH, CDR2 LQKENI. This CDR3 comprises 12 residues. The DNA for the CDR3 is TGTGCCAGCTCTTCGACAGAGGAAGGCTACACCTTC. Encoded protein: CASSSTEEGYTF.

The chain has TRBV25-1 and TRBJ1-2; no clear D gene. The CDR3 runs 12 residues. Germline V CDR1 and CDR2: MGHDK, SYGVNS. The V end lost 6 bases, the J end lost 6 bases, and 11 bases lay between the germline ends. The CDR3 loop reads CASRSPGDGYTF. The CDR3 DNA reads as TGTGCCAGCAGGAGCCCCGGGGATGGCTACACCTTC.

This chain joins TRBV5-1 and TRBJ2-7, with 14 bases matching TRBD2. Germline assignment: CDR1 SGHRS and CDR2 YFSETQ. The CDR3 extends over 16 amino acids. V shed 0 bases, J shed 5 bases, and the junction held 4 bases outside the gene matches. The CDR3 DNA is TGCGCCAGCAGCTTGGGGACTAGCGGGAGGTCTCACGAGCAGTACTTC. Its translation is CASSLGTSGRSHEQYF. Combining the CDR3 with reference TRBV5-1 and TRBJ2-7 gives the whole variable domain KAGVTQTPRYLIKTRGQQVTLSCSPISGHRSVSWYQQTPGQGLQFLFEYFSETQRNKGNFPGRFSGRQFSNSRSEMNVSTLELGDSALYLCASSLGTSGRSHEQYFGPGTRLTVT.

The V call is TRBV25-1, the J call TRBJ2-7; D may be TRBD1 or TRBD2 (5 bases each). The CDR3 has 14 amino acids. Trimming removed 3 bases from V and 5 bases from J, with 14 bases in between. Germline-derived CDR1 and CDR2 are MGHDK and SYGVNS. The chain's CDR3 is CASSDWGWGDEQYF. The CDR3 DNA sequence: TGTGCCAGCAGTGATTGGGGGTGGGGAGACGAGCAGTACTTC.

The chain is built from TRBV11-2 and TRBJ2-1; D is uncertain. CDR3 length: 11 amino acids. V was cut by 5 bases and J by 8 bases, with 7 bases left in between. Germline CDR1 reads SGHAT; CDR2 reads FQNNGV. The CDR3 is CASSVRDEQFF. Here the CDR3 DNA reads TGTGCCAGCAGCGTTCGGGATGAGCAGTTCTTC.

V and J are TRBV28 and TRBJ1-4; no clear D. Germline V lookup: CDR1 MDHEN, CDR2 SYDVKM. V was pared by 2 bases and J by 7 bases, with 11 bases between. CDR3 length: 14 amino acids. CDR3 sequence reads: CASSLPSSAEKLFF. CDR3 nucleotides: TGTGCCAGCAGTTTACCCTCTTCAGCTGAAAAACTGTTTTTT. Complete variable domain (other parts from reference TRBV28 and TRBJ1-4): DVKVTQSSRYLVKRTGEKVFLECVQDMDHENMFWYRQDPGLGLRLIYFSYDVKMKEKGDIPEGYSVSREKKERFSLILESASTNQTSMYLCASSLPSSAEKLFFGSGTQLSVL.

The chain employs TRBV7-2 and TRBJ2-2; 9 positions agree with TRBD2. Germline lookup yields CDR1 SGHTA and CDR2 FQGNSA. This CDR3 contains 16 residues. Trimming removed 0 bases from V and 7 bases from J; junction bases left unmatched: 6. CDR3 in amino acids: CASSLAGGRAGGELFF. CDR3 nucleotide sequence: TGTGCCAGCAGCTTAGCAGGCGGGAGGGCCGGCGGGGAGCTGTTTTTT.

CDR3 residues: CASVSQVEAFF. The CDR3 DNA is TGTGCCAGCGTCTCCCAAGTGGAAGCTTTCTTT. The chain links TRBV28 to TRBJ1-1; D not certain. The CDR3 has 11 amino acids. Trimming cost V 8 bases and J 8 bases, with 12 bases left between them. Germline V gene data show CDR1 as MDHEN and CDR2 as SYDVKM.

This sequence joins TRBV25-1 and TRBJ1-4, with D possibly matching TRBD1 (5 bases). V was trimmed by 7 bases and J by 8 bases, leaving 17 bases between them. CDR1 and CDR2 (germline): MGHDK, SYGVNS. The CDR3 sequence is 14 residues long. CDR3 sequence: CASKGFASFEKLFF. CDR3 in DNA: TGTGCCAGCAAGGGGTTCGCGTCATTCGAAAAACTGTTTTTT.

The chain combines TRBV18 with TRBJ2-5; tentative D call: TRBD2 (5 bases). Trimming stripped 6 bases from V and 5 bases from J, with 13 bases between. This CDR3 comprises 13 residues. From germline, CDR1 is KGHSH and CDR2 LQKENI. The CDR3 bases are TGTGCCAGCTCCCCCAGGAGGATGGAGACCCAGTACTTC. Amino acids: CASSPRRMETQYF. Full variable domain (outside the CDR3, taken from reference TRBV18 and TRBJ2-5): NAGVMQNPRHLVRRRGQEARLRCSPMKGHSHVYWYRQLPEEGLKFMVYLQKENIIDESGMPKERFSAEFPKEGPSILRIQQVVRGDSAAYFCASSPRRMETQYFGPGTRLLVL.

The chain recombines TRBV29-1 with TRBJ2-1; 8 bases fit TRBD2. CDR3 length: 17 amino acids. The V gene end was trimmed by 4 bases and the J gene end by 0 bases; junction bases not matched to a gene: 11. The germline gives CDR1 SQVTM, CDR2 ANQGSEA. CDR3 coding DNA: TGCAGCGTTGGGAACGGACTAGCAGCTACCTCCTACAATGAGCAGTTCTTC. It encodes CSVGNGLAATSYNEQFF.

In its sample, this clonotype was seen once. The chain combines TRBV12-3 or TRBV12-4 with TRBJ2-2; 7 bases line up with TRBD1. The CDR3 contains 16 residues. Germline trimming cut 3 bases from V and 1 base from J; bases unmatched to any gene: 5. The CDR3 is CASSFRGQRNTGELFF. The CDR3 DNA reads TGTGCCAGCAGTTTCCGGGGACAGAGGAACACCGGGGAGCTGTTTTTT.

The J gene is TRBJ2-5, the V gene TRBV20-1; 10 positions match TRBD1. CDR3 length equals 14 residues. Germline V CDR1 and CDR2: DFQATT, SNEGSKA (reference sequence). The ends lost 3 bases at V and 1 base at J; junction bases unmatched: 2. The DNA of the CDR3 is TGCAGTGCTAGGGACAGGGGGTTCCAAGAGACCCAGTACTTC. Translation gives CSARDRGFQETQYF.

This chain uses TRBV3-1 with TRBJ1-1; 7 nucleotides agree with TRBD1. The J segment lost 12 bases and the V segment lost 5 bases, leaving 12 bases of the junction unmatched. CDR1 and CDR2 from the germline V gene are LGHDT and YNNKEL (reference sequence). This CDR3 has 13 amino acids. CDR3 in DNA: TGTGCCAGCAGCGGGACAGCCTCGACTACGACTTTCTTT. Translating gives CASSGTASTTTFF. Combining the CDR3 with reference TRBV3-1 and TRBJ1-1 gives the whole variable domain DTAVSQTPKYLVTQMGNDKSIKCEQNLGHDTMYWYKQDSKKFLKIMFSYNNKELIINETVPNRFSPKSPDKAHLNLHINSLELGDSAVYFCASSGTASTTTFFGQGTRLTVV.

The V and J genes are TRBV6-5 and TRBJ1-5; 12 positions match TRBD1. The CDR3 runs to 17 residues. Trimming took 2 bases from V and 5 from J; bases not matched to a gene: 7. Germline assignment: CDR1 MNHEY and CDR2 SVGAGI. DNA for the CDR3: TGTGCCAGCAGTTACAGGGCCGGGACAGGGGGCTATCAGCCCCAGCATTTT. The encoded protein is CASSYRAGTGGYQPQHF.

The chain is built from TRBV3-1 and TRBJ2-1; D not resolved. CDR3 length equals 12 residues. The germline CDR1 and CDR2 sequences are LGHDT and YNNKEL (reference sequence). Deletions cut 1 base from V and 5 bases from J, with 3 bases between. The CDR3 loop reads CASSQANNEQFF. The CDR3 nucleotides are TGTGCCAGCAGCCAAGCGAACAATGAGCAGTTCTTC.

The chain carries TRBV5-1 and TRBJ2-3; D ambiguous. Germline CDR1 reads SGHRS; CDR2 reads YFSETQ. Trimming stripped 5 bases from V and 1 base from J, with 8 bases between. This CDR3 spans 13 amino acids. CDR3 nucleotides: TGCGCCAGCAGTTCGCCTCGCACAGATACGCAGTATTTT. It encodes CASSSPRTDTQYF.

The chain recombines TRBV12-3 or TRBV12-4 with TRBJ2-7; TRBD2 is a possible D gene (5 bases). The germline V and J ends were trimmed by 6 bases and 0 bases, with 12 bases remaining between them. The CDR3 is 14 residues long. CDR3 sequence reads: CASSTGGTSYEQYF. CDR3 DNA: TGTGCCAGCAGCACCGGAGGAACCTCCTACGAGCAGTACTTC.

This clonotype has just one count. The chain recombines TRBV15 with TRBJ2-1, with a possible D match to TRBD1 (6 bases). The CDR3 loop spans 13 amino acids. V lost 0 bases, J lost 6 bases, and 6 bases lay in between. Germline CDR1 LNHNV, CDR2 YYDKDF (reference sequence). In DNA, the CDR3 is TGTGCCACCAGCAGAGACAGGGGCAATGAGCAGTTCTTC. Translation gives CATSRDRGNEQFF.

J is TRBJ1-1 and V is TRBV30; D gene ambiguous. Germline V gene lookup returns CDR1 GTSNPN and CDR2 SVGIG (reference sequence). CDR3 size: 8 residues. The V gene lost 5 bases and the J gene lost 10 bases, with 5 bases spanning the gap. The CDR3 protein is CAWATAFF. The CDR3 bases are TGTGCCTGGGCAACAGCTTTCTTT.

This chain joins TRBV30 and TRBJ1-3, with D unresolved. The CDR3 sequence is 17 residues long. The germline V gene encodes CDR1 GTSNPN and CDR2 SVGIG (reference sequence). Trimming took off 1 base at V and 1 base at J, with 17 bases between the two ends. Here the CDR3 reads CAWSDQMFRYSGNTIYF. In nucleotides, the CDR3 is TGTGCCTGGAGTGACCAGATGTTCCGTTATTCTGGAAACACCATATATTTT. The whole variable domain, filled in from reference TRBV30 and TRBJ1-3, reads SQTIHQWPATLVQPVGSPLSLECTVEGTSNPNLYWYRQAAGRGLQLLFYSVGIGQISSEVPQNLSASRPQDRQFILSSKKLLLSDSGFYLCAWSDQMFRYSGNTIYFGEGSWLTVV.

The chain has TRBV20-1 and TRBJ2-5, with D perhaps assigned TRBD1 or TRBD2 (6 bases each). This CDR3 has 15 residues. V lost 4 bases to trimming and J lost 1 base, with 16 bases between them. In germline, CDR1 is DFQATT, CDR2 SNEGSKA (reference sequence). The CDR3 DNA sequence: TGCAGTGCTATCCGACAGGTGGGGGGCCAAGAGACCCAGTACTTC. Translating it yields CSAIRQVGGQETQYF.

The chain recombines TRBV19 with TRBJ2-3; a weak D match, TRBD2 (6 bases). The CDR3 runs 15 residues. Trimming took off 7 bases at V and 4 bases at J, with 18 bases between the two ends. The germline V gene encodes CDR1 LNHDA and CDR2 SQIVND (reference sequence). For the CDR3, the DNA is TGTGCCAGTACCCTGTCCGGCGGAGGGGCAGATACGCAGTATTTT. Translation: CASTLSGGGADTQYF.

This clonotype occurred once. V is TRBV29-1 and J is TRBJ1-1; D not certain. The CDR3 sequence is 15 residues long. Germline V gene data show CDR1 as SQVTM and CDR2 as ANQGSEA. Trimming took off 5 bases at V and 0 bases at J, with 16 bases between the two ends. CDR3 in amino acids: CSVTGPGSLNTEAFF. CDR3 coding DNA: TGCAGCGTTACCGGGCCGGGGTCCCTGAACACTGAAGCTTTCTTT. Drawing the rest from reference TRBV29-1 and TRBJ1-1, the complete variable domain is SAVISQKPSRDICQRGTSLTIQCQVDSQVTMMFWYRQQPGQSLTLIATANQGSEATYESGFVIDKFPISRPNLTFSTLTVSNMSPEDSSIYLCSVTGPGSLNTEAFFGQGTRLTVV.